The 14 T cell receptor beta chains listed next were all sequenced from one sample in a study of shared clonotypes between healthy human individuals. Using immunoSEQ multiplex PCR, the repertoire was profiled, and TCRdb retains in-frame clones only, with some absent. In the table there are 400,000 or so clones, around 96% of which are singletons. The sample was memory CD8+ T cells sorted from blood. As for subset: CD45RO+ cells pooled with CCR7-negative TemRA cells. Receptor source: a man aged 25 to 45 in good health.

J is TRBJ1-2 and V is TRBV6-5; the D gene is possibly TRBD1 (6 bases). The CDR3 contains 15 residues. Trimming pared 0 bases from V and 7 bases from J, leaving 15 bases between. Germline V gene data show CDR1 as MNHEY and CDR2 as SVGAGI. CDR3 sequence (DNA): TGTGCCAGCAGTTACTCGAGGCCAGGGGCGGGTGGCTACACCTTC. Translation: CASSYSRPGAGGYTF.

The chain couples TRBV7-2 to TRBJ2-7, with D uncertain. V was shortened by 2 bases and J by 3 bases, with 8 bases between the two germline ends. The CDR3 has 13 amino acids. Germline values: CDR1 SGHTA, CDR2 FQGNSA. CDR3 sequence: CASSLLVLYEQYF. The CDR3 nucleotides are TGTGCCAGCAGCTTACTAGTCCTCTACGAGCAGTACTTC. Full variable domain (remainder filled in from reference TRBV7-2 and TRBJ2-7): GAGVSQSPSNKVTEKGKDVELRCDPISGHTALYWYRQSLGQGLEFLIYFQGNSAPDKSGLPSDRFSAERTGGSVSTLTIQRTQQEDSAVYLCASSLLVLYEQYFGPGTRLTVT.

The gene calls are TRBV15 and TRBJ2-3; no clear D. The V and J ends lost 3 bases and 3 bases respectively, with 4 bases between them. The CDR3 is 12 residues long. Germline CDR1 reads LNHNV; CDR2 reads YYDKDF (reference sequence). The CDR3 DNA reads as TGTGCCACCAGCAGTACAACAGATACGCAGTATTTT. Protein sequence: CATSSTTDTQYF.

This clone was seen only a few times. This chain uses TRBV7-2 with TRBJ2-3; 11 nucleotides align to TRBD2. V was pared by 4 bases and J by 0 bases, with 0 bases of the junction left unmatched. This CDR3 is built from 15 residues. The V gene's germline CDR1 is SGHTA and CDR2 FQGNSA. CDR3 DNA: TGTGCCAGCAGCTGGACTAGCGGGAGCACAGATACGCAGTATTTT. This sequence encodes CASSWTSGSTDTQYF.

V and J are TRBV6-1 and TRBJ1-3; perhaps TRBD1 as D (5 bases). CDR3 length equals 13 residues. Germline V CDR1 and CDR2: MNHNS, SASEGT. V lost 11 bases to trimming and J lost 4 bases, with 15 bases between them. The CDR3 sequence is CAARKGLGNTIYF. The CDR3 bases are TGTGCCGCGAGAAAGGGGCTCGGAAACACCATATATTTT.

CDR3 sequence (DNA): TGCGCCAGCAGCTTTACCGGGACTATATCCTACGAGCAGTACTTC. Translation gives CASSFTGTISYEQYF. The chain recombines TRBV5-1 with TRBJ2-7; TRBD2 aligns across 7 bases. The length of the CDR3 is 15 residues. V trimming: 2 bases; J trimming: 1 base; junction bases outside the gene matches: 6. Germline V CDR1 and CDR2: SGHRS, YFSETQ.

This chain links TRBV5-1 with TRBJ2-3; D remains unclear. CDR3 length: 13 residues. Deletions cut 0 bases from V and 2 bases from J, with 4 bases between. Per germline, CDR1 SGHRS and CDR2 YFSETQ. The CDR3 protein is CASSLGHTDTQYF. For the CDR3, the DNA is TGCGCCAGCAGCTTGGGACACACAGATACGCAGTATTTT.

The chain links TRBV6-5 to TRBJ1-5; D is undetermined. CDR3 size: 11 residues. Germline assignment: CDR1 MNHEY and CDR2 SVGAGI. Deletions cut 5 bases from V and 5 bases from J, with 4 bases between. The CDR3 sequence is CASSPDQPQHF. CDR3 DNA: TGTGCCAGCAGTCCAGATCAGCCCCAGCATTTT.

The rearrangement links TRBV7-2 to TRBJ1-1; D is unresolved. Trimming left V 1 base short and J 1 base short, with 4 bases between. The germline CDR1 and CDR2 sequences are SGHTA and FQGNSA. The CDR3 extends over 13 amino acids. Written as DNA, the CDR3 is TGTGCCAGCAGCTTAGGCAGGAACACTGAAGCTTTCTTT. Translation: CASSLGRNTEAFF. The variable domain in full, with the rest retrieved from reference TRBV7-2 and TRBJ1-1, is GAGVSQSPSNKVTEKGKDVELRCDPISGHTALYWYRQSLGQGLEFLIYFQGNSAPDKSGLPSDRFSAERTGGSVSTLTIQRTQQEDSAVYLCASSLGRNTEAFFGQGTRLTVV.

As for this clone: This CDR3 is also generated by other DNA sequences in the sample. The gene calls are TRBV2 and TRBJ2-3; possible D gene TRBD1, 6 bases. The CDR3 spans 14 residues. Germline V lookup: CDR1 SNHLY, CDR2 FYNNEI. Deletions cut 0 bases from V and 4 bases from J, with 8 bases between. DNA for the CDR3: TGTGCCAGCAGTGAAGCAGGGGGTCCAGATACGCAGTATTTT. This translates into CASSEAGGPDTQYF.

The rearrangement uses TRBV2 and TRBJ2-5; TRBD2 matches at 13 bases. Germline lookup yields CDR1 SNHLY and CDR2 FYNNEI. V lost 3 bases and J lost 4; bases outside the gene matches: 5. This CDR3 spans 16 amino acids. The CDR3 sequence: CASSDPWTSGRETQYF. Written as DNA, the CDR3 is TGTGCCAGCAGTGACCCATGGACTAGCGGGAGAGAGACCCAGTACTTC.

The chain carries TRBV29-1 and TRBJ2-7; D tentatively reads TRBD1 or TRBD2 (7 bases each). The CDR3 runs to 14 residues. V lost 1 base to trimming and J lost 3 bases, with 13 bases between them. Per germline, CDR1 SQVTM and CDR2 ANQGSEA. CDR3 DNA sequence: TGCAGCGTTGAAGGCGGCAGGGGGGGCTACGAGCAGTACTTC. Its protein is CSVEGGRGGYEQYF.

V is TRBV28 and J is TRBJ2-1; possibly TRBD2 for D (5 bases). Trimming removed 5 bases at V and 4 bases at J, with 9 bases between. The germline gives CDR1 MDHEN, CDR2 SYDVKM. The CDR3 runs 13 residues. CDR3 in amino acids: CASSRTYYNEQFF. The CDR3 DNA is TGTGCCAGCAGTCGGACTTATTACAATGAGCAGTTCTTC.

CDR3 residues: CASSLRWGAGNTIYF. CDR3 coding DNA: TGTGCCAGCAGCTTACGATGGGGGGCAGGAAACACCATATATTTT. The chain couples TRBV7-8 to TRBJ1-3; TRBD1 might be the D (6 bases). The ends were cut back, 2 bases at V and 4 bases at J, with 12 bases in the middle. The CDR3 consists of 15 residues. Germline V gene sequence: CDR1 SGHVS, CDR2 FQNEAQ. Full variable domain (outside the CDR3, taken from reference TRBV7-8 and TRBJ1-3): GAGVSQSPRYKVAKRGQDVALRCDPISGHVSLFWYQQALGQGPEFLTYFQNEAQLDKSGLPSDRFFAERPEGSVSTLKIQRTQQEDSAVYLCASSLRWGAGNTIYFGEGSWLTVV.